A single sample gave rise to the 15 T cell receptor beta chains below, sequenced in a study of blood T cell repertoires in COVID-19. Produced via immunoSEQ multiplex PCR; TCRdb's table is partial and in-frame only. The table lists 30,000 to 40,000 clones, 75% to 85% of them singletons. The sample consisted of peripheral blood. Receptor source: a woman between 70 and 85 years old with acute or convalescent COVID-19.

This clone was seen repeatedly, ten times or more. The chain links TRBV3-1 (or the pseudogene TRBV3-2) to TRBJ2-7; 8 positions match TRBD2. Germline lookup yields CDR1 LGHDT and CDR2 YNNKEL (reference sequence). This CDR3 region has 18 residues. V was clipped by 0 bases and J by 2 bases; unmatched bases: 12. The CDR3 spells CASSQDLGPEGLAYEQYF. The CDR3 DNA reads as TGTGCCAGCAGCCAAGATCTAGGGCCGGAGGGACTAGCCTACGAGCAGTACTTC.

V usage is TRBV28 and J usage is TRBJ1-2, with D perhaps TRBD1 (5 bases). The CDR3 consists of 14 residues. Germline assignment: CDR1 MDHEN and CDR2 SYDVKM. V lost 3 bases and J 6 bases, leaving 14 bases between the germline ends. Written as DNA, the CDR3 is TGTGCCAGCAGTTTGGAGGGGATCTTTGATGGCTACACCTTC. It specifies CASSLEGIFDGYTF.

The chain links TRBV19 to TRBJ2-4; D may be TRBD2 (6 bases). Per germline, CDR1 LNHDA and CDR2 SQIVND (reference sequence). This CDR3 spans 17 amino acids. The germline V and J ends were trimmed by 5 bases and 0 bases, with 17 bases remaining between them. CDR3 nucleotides: TGTGCCAGTAGTCCGGGGGTCGGGGACCTAGCCAAAAACATTCAGTACTTC. The encoded protein is CASSPGVGDLAKNIQYF.

The chain links TRBV7-6 to TRBJ2-7, with 12 bases fitting TRBD2. Unmatched junction bases numbered 10, after V lost 0 bases and J lost 1 base. The CDR3 runs to 19 residues. Germline V gene lookup returns CDR1 SGHVS and CDR2 FNYEAQ. CDR3 nucleotides: TGTGCCAGCAGCTTAGCGGGCCCTAGCGGGGGGGGCTTTTCCTACGAGCAGTACTTC. It encodes CASSLAGPSGGGFSYEQYF.

The rearrangement joins TRBV9 to TRBJ2-1, with 11 bases fitting TRBD2. The germline gives CDR1 SGDLS, CDR2 YYNGEE. V was pared by 0 bases and J by 4 bases, with 3 bases of the junction left unmatched. The CDR3 covers 16 residues. In DNA form, the CDR3 reads TGTGCCAGCAGCGTAGGACTAGCGGGATGGTACAATGAGCAGTTCTTC. This sequence encodes CASSVGLAGWYNEQFF.

The gene calls are TRBV2 and TRBJ2-1, with 12 nucleotides matching TRBD2. With V trimmed by 5 bases and J by 0 bases, 2 bases remained unmatched. CDR1 is SNHLY, CDR2 FYNNEI, per germline. This CDR3 spans 16 amino acids. The DNA for the CDR3 is TGTGCCAGCAGTCTAGCGGGGGGGAGCTCCTACAATGAGCAGTTCTTC. This translates into CASSLAGGSSYNEQFF. The full variable domain, rest sourced from reference TRBV2 and TRBJ2-1, is EPEVTQTPSHQVTQMGQEVILRCVPISNHLYFYWYRQILGQKVEFLVSFYNNEISEKSEIFDDQFSVERPDGSNFTLKIRSTKLEDSAMYFCASSLAGGSSYNEQFFGPGTRLTVL.

This chain connects TRBV2 to TRBJ2-7; no definite D call. Per germline, CDR1 SNHLY and CDR2 FYNNEI. V was clipped by 6 bases and J by 3 bases, with 6 bases between them. The CDR3 length is 11 residues. CDR3 amino acids: CASRSYYEQYF. CDR3 DNA: TGTGCCAGCAGGAGTTACTACGAGCAGTACTTC.

The rearrangement links TRBV6-5 to TRBJ2-2, with TRBD2 matching 8 bases. CDR1 and CDR2 (germline): MNHEY, SVGAGI. Trimming cost V 7 bases and J 2 bases; bases outside gene matches: 6. The CDR3 covers 15 residues. The CDR3 region has the DNA TGTGCCAGCACGGGGCGGGGGGCCAACACCGGGGAGCTGTTTTTT. This encodes CASTGRGANTGELFF.

This chain links TRBV4-2 with TRBJ1-2, with 10 bases that match TRBD1. This CDR3 spans 15 amino acids. The germline CDR1 and CDR2 sequences are LGHNA and YNFKEQ. Germline trimming cut 1 base from V and 2 bases from J; bases unmatched to any gene: 1. CDR3 DNA: TGTGCCAGCAGCCAAGGGGGACAGGGGAACTATGGCTACACCTTC. As protein: CASSQGGQGNYGYTF.

The gene calls are TRBV9 and TRBJ1-6; 9 bases line up with TRBD1. J lost 17 bases, V lost 2 bases, and 14 bases had no gene match. Germline V gene data show CDR1 as SGDLS and CDR2 as YYNGEE. This CDR3 is built from 15 residues. CDR3 sequence: CASSVTDRGDASVHF. CDR3 nucleotide sequence: TGTGCCAGCAGCGTCACCGACAGGGGGGATGCTTCCGTCCACTTT.

This rearrangement joins TRBV19 to TRBJ2-7; 8 bases align to TRBD1. Germline V lookup: CDR1 LNHDA, CDR2 SQIVND (reference sequence). The CDR3 spans 12 residues. With V trimmed by 10 bases and J by 6 bases, 8 bases remained unmatched. DNA for the CDR3: TGTGCCACCTCGGACAGGGCCCTCGAGCAGTACTTC. It yields the protein CATSDRALEQYF.

J is TRBJ2-7 and V is TRBV18; TRBD1 is a possible D gene (6 bases). Trimming took off 5 bases at V and 2 bases at J, with 10 bases between the two ends. The CDR3 sequence is 13 residues long. Germline V gene sequence: CDR1 KGHSH, CDR2 LQKENI. CDR3 sequence reads: CASSEGEPYEQYF. In nucleotides, the CDR3 is TGTGCCAGCTCAGAGGGGGAACCCTACGAGCAGTACTTC.

The table lists this clone with a count of one. The V gene is TRBV5-1, the J gene TRBJ2-7; 11 bases line up with TRBD2. Germline V gives CDR1 SGHRS, CDR2 YFSETQ. Germline trimming cut 0 bases from V and 2 bases from J; bases unmatched to any gene: 4. The CDR3 loop spans 16 amino acids. In nucleotides, the CDR3 is TGCGCCAGCAGCTTGGGCGGGACTAGCGGACCCTACGAGCAGTACTTC. This translates into CASSLGGTSGPYEQYF. Combining the CDR3 with reference TRBV5-1 and TRBJ2-7 gives the whole variable domain KAGVTQTPRYLIKTRGQQVTLSCSPISGHRSVSWYQQTPGQGLQFLFEYFSETQRNKGNFPGRFSGRQFSNSRSEMNVSTLELGDSALYLCASSLGGTSGPYEQYFGPGTRLTVT.

The chain links TRBV6-4 to TRBJ1-5; 8 bases are shared with TRBD1. V trimming: 0 bases; J trimming: 6 bases; junction bases outside the gene matches: 7. There are 16 residues in the CDR3. Germline assignment: CDR1 MRHNA and CDR2 SNTAGT. The CDR3, as DNA: TGTGCCAGCAGTGACTCCAAGCGGACAGGGCCTCAGCCCCAGCATTTT. This gives the protein CASSDSKRTGPQPQHF.

This clone was counted a few times. This rearrangement joins TRBV4-2 to TRBJ2-7, with TRBD1 matching over 8 bases. The CDR3 runs 16 residues. Looked up from germline, CDR1 is LGHNA and CDR2 is YNFKEQ. V trimming: 1 base; J trimming: 5 bases; junction bases outside the gene matches: 10. This CDR3 reads CASSQGQGTGGHEQYF. The CDR3 DNA sequence: TGTGCCAGCAGCCAAGGACAGGGGACCGGTGGCCACGAGCAGTACTTC.